The 24 T cell receptor beta chains reported below all come from one sample, sequenced in a study of blood T cell repertoires in COVID-19. TCRdb's copy holds only in-frame clones and misses some; the assay was immunoSEQ multiplex PCR. The sample yields approximately 290,000 clones, roughly 90% seen once. Sequencing used PBMCs or T cells enriched from blood (not recorded which). These receptors all come from a woman aged 25 to 39 who had recovered from COVID-19.

In its sample, this clone was seen a few times. This rearrangement joins TRBV19 to TRBJ2-7; possible D gene TRBD2, 6 bases. CDR1 LNHDA and CDR2 SQIVND come from the germline V gene (reference sequence). The CDR3 totals 12 residues. V was pared by 3 bases and J by 7 bases, with 10 bases between. CDR3 sequence reads: CASSMRGKEQYF. The CDR3, as DNA: TGTGCCAGTAGTATGCGGGGAAAAGAGCAGTACTTC.

This chain connects TRBV9 to TRBJ1-2, with D unclear. V was cut by 3 bases and J by 2 bases, with 5 bases left in between. Germline V CDR1 and CDR2: SGDLS, YYNGEE. There are 12 residues in the CDR3. This CDR3 is CASSGQNYGYTF. The CDR3 bases are TGTGCCAGCAGCGGGCAAAACTATGGCTACACCTTC.

The CDR3 region has the DNA TGTGCCAGCAGTTCCACTCTGGGACAGGGAGATTATGGCTACACCTTC. It specifies CASSSTLGQGDYGYTF. This sequence joins TRBV28 and TRBJ1-2; 9 bases are a match to TRBD1. The V segment lost 4 bases and the J segment 5 bases; nucleotides outside the gene matches: 11. This CDR3 contains 16 residues. The germline gives CDR1 MDHEN, CDR2 SYDVKM.

A few counts support this clone. V is TRBV5-1 and J is TRBJ2-7; TRBD1 agrees at 7 bases. The CDR3 has 15 residues. From germline, CDR1 is SGHRS and CDR2 YFSETQ. V trimming: 4 bases; J trimming: 6 bases; junction bases outside the gene matches: 13. DNA of the CDR3: TGCGCCAGCAGCCTCGTAGGTATAGGGGACAGCGAGCAGTACTTC. Translation: CASSLVGIGDSEQYF.

The chain links TRBV29-1 to TRBJ2-1; no reliable D call. The germline CDR1 and CDR2 sequences are SQVTM and ANQGSEA. Trimming removed 8 bases at V and 10 bases at J, with 15 bases between. The CDR3 consists of 11 residues. CDR3 sequence reads: CSLKSPVEQFF. The DNA for the CDR3 is TGCAGCCTAAAAAGCCCCGTAGAGCAGTTCTTC.

The chain combines TRBV21-1 with TRBJ2-7; TRBD1 was called by the table and not checked on the DNA. TRBV21-1 is annotated as a pseudogene. The CDR3 totals 12 residues. CDR3 amino acids: CASSRTGDEQYF. The DNA of the CDR3 is TGTGCCAGCAGCAGAACAGGGGACGAGCAGTACTTC.

The CDR3: CASSEVTGSSYNEQFF. The DNA for the CDR3 is TGTGCCAGCAGTGAAGTAACAGGGAGCTCCTACAATGAGCAGTTCTTC. The chain links TRBV6-1 to TRBJ2-1; D may be TRBD1 (6 bases). This CDR3 has 16 amino acids. Looked up from germline, CDR1 is MNHNS and CDR2 is SASEGT. With 1 base removed from V and 0 bases from J, the gap between germline ends came to 10 bases.

V gene TRBV9 combines with J gene TRBJ2-4; D remains unclear. The V and J ends lost 3 bases and 9 bases respectively, with 13 bases between them. The CDR3 is 13 amino acids. The germline V gene has CDR1 SGDLS and CDR2 YYNGEE. The CDR3 DNA reads as TGTGCCAGCAGCGGCGATACGTACGGCATTCAGTACTTC. It is translated as CASSGDTYGIQYF.

In nucleotides, the CDR3 is TGTGCCAGCAGCTTAATGGGACAGAACACTGAAGCTTTCTTT. Protein sequence: CASSLMGQNTEAFF. V usage is TRBV11-1 and J usage is TRBJ1-1; D is perhaps TRBD1 (6 bases). Trimming pared 2 bases from V and 1 base from J, leaving 8 bases between. CDR3 length: 14 amino acids. The germline V gene has CDR1 SGHAT and CDR2 FQDESV (reference sequence).

The gene calls are TRBV9 and TRBJ1-6, with 9 bases identical to TRBD1. The trim removed 5 bases at V and 7 bases at J, leaving 7 bases unmatched. There are 15 residues in the CDR3. Looked up from germline, CDR1 is SGDLS and CDR2 is YYNGEE. The CDR3 region is CASRATGTGNSPLHF. The CDR3 DNA reads as TGTGCCAGCAGGGCCACCGGGACAGGGAATTCACCCCTCCACTTT.

This clone showed up just once. V gene TRBV6-5 combines with J gene TRBJ2-7; 7 nucleotides agree with TRBD2. The CDR3 has 16 amino acids. CDR1 MNHEY and CDR2 SVGAGI come from the germline V gene. The ends lost 0 bases at V and 0 bases at J; junction bases unmatched: 5. The CDR3 DNA is TGTGCCAGCAGTTACTCTCTAGCGGCTTTCTCCTACGAGCAGTACTTC. Encoded protein: CASSYSLAAFSYEQYF.

The chain couples TRBV30 to TRBJ1-5; no reliable D call. CDR3 length equals 13 residues. V was trimmed by 3 bases and J by 2 bases, leaving 8 bases between them. Germline-derived CDR1 and CDR2 are GTSNPN and SVGIG (reference sequence). The CDR3 DNA sequence: TGTGCCTGGAGAACGGGAGGCAATCAGCCCCAGCATTTT. Translated: CAWRTGGNQPQHF. The complete variable domain, with remaining parts taken from reference TRBV30 and TRBJ1-5, reads SQTIHQWPATLVQPVGSPLSLECTVEGTSNPNLYWYRQAAGRGLQLLFYSVGIGQISSEVPQNLSASRPQDRQFILSSKKLLLSDSGFYLCAWRTGGNQPQHFGDGTRLSIL.

The chain couples TRBV24-1 to TRBJ2-1, with 7 bases that match TRBD2. Germline CDR1 and CDR2: KGHDR and SFDVKD. The CDR3 is 15 residues long. V gave up 6 bases and J gave up 4 bases; unmatched junction bases: 8. CDR3 in amino acids: CATSFAGDLYNEQFF. CDR3 nucleotide sequence: TGTGCCACCAGTTTTGCGGGGGACCTGTACAATGAGCAGTTCTTC.

This rearrangement joins TRBV19 to TRBJ1-5; TRBD1 matches 8 bases. The CDR3 has 16 amino acids. J gave up 7 bases and V 5 bases, and 13 bases lay outside the gene matches. Germline CDR1 reads LNHDA; CDR2 reads SQIVND (reference sequence). The CDR3 loop reads CASSSQPSGGGQPQHF. The DNA for the CDR3 is TGTGCCAGTAGTTCCCAACCCTCAGGGGGCGGACAGCCCCAGCATTTT.

In its sample, this clone was seen a few times. The CDR3 region is CASTIAGGSYEQYF. The CDR3 nucleotides are TGTGCCAGCACCATAGCGGGAGGGTCCTACGAGCAGTACTTC. The chain has TRBV28 and TRBJ2-7; 11 nucleotides line up with TRBD2. In germline, CDR1 is MDHEN, CDR2 SYDVKM. The V and J ends lost 7 bases and 1 base, in that order; junction bases with no gene match: 3. The CDR3 consists of 14 residues.

This sequence joins TRBV9 and TRBJ2-5; D is possibly TRBD2 (5 bases). Germline values: CDR1 SGDLS, CDR2 YYNGEE. The germline V and J ends were trimmed by 2 bases and 7 bases, with 12 bases remaining between them. CDR3 length: 13 residues. In nucleotides, the CDR3 is TGTGCCAGCAGCGTGTCCGGGGAAGGGACCCAGTACTTC. It translates to CASSVSGEGTQYF. Together with reference TRBV9 and TRBJ2-5, the CDR3 gives the full variable domain: DSGVTQTPKHLITATGQRVTLRCSPRSGDLSVYWYQQSLDQGLQFLIQYYNGEERAKGNILERFSAQQFPDLHSELNLSSLELGDSALYFCASSVSGEGTQYFGPGTRLLVL.

Only one count was recorded for this clone. The chain carries TRBV6-4 and TRBJ1-2; D gene ambiguous. The CDR3 loop spans 14 amino acids. V gave up 3 bases and J gave up 1 base, with 9 bases separating them. Germline CDR1 MRHNA, CDR2 SNTAGT. The DNA for the CDR3 is TGTGCCAGCAGTGAGCAGGAAGTTAACTATGGCTACACCTTC. This codes for CASSEQEVNYGYTF.

The genes are TRBV7-2 and TRBJ1-5; D unresolved. The CDR3 is made up of 13 amino acids. CDR1 and CDR2 (germline): SGHTA, FQGNSA. The V end lost 2 bases, the J end lost 5 bases, and 7 bases lay between the germline ends. The DNA of the CDR3 is TGTGCCAGCAGCTTAAGCAACCATCAGCCCCAGCATTTT. This sequence encodes CASSLSNHQPQHF.

This clone was picked up a small number of times. The J gene is TRBJ2-1, the V gene TRBV6-2 or TRBV6-3; D is perhaps TRBD1 (6 bases). V shed 2 bases and J shed 6 bases, with 14 bases lying between them. The CDR3 spans 15 residues. CDR1 and CDR2 (germline): MNHEY, SVGEGT. CDR3 sequence reads: CASSYGTSESNEQFF. Here the CDR3 DNA reads TGTGCCAGCAGTTACGGGACAAGTGAAAGCAATGAGCAGTTCTTC.

The V call is TRBV3-1 (or the pseudogene TRBV3-2), the J call TRBJ2-2, with 7 bases matching TRBD2. Germline V gene lookup returns CDR1 LGHDT and CDR2 YNNKEL (reference sequence). The CDR3 is 14 amino acids. Losses at the gene ends were 1 base for V and 6 bases for J; bases not matched to a gene: 2. CDR3 nucleotide sequence: TGTGCCAGCAGCCAAGGGGGAGGGGCCGGGGAGCTGTTTTTT. Translation: CASSQGGGAGELFF.

The chain is built from TRBV5-1 and TRBJ2-1; tentatively, D is TRBD2 (5 bases). Trimming shortened V by 4 bases and J by 8 bases, and 13 bases separated the two germline ends. Germline V gene data show CDR1 as SGHRS and CDR2 as YFSETQ. The CDR3 sequence is 13 residues long. The CDR3 protein is CASSPNIAYEQFF. In DNA form, the CDR3 reads TGCGCCAGCAGCCCCAATATAGCGTATGAGCAGTTCTTC.

With regard to this clone: The identical CDR3 is also encoded by other nucleotide sequences in the sample. The chain employs TRBV7-9 and TRBJ1-3; D remains ambiguous. This CDR3 is 15 amino acids long. The V gene lost 2 bases and the J gene lost 0 bases, with 8 bases spanning the gap. Germline V CDR1 and CDR2: SEHNR, FQNEAQ (reference sequence). CDR3 residues: CASSLTGSSGNTIYF. CDR3 nucleotide sequence: TGTGCCAGCAGCTTAACCGGTTCCTCTGGAAACACCATATATTTT.

The CDR3 sequence: CASSLGTGIVQPQHF. The CDR3 region has the DNA TGTGCCAGCAGTTTAGGGACAGGGATTGTGCAGCCCCAGCATTTT. The chain uses TRBV28 and TRBJ1-5, with 9 bases identical to TRBD1. The CDR3 contains 15 residues. Losses at the gene ends were 2 bases for V and 7 bases for J; bases not matched to a gene: 6. The germline gives CDR1 MDHEN, CDR2 SYDVKM.

This clone was seen just once. This rearrangement joins TRBV5-4 to TRBJ2-2, with D unclear. The CDR3 runs 13 residues. The V and J ends lost 5 bases and 0 bases respectively, with 5 bases between them. CDR1 and CDR2 (germline): SGHNT, YYREEE (reference sequence). The CDR3 DNA reads as TGTGCCAGCAGAACTCCGAACACCGGGGAGCTGTTTTTT. This sequence encodes CASRTPNTGELFF.